These 7 T cell receptor beta chains originate from one sample sequenced in a study of lung T cells in sarcoidosis with Löfgren's syndrome. In TCRdb, the reads were re-called with MiXCR into one record per CDR3 protein. Here the sample spans roughly 63,000 distinct CDR3 sequences, 21% being singletons. The sample was CD4+ T cells from PBMCs. Receptors originate from a human donor with sarcoidosis (Löfgren's syndrome or another form), or a control subject (not recorded which).

The count of this clonotype is one. Relative to the germline gene, one junction end is altered; a read error may explain this. This rearrangement joins TRBV19 to TRBJ2-2, with TRBD2 matching over 7 bases. This CDR3 spans 12 amino acids. Germline CDR1 and CDR2: LNHDA and SQIVND (reference sequence). The CDR3 DNA reads as TGTGCCAGTAGTATAGGGAGCGGGGAGCCGTTTTTT. It translates to CASSIGSGEPFF.

The gene calls are TRBV12-3 or TRBV12-4 and TRBJ1-4; D call uncertain. Trimming took 3 bases from V and 6 from J, leaving 11 bases between them. This CDR3 region has 14 residues. In nucleotides, the CDR3 is TGTGCCAGCAGTTTCCGGCTCAGTCATGAAAAACTGTTTTTT. It encodes CASSFRLSHEKLFF.

In its sample, this clonotype was seen many times. The chain is built from TRBV4-3 and TRBJ1-2; a possible D gene is TRBD1 (6 bases). Germline V lookup: CDR1 LGHNA, CDR2 YSLEER. CDR3 length: 13 residues. Trimming left V 3 bases short and J 7 bases short, with 12 bases between. This CDR3 reads CASSQDWTAGYTF. The CDR3 DNA reads as TGCGCCAGCAGCCAGGATTGGACAGCTGGCTACACCTTC.

Note on this clonotype: A much larger clone lies a single base off, so this may be a read error. J is TRBJ2-3 and V is TRBV20-1, with D possibly being TRBD1 or TRBD2 (6 bases each). Germline CDR1 reads DFQATT; CDR2 reads SNEGSKA (reference sequence). CDR3 length equals 16 residues. Trimming shortened V by 2 bases and J by 3 bases, and 18 bases separated the two germline ends. CDR3 amino acids: CSARKRGLGGTDTQYF. In DNA form, the CDR3 reads TGCAGTGCTAGAAAAAGAGGTCTAGGGGGGACAGATACGCAGTATTTT.

V usage is TRBV15 and J usage is TRBJ2-3, with a possible D match to TRBD1 (6 bases). Germline assignment: CDR1 LNHNV and CDR2 YYDKDF (reference sequence). There are 14 residues in the CDR3. V dropped 3 bases and J dropped 1 base, with 8 bases sitting between them. The CDR3 loop reads CATSRDSGTDTQYF. The CDR3 DNA reads TGTGCCACCAGCAGGGACAGCGGCACAGATACGCAGTATTTT. The full variable domain, completed using reference TRBV15 and TRBJ2-3, is DAMVIQNPRYQVTQFGKPVTLSCSQTLNHNVMYWYQQKSSQAPKLLFHYYDKDFNNEADTPDNFQSRRPNTSFCFLDIRSPGLGDTAMYLCATSRDSGTDTQYFGPGTRLTVL.

This clonotype was seen many times. This sequence joins TRBV7-9 and TRBJ2-7, with D possibly matching TRBD1 (5 bases). Germline loops: CDR1 SEHNR, CDR2 FQNEAQ (reference sequence). The CDR3 is made up of 15 amino acids. Trimming left V 5 bases short and J 5 bases short, with 19 bases between. CDR3: CASSVDSPRMDEQYF. For the CDR3, the DNA is TGTGCCAGCAGCGTCGACAGCCCCCGAATGGACGAGCAGTACTTC.

V gene TRBV2 combines with J gene TRBJ2-2; weak D call: TRBD2 (6 bases). The CDR3 consists of 16 residues. V was pared by 2 bases and J by 3 bases, with 13 bases between. Looked up from germline, CDR1 is SNHLY and CDR2 is FYNNEI. CDR3 residues: CASSEFSRRDTGELFF. Here the CDR3 DNA reads TGTGCCAGCAGTGAATTTAGCCGGAGGGACACCGGGGAGCTGTTTTTT.